These 29 T cell receptor beta chains originate from one sample sequenced in a study of cytomegalovirus exposure and HLA in healthy donors. With 60 Vbeta and 13 Jbeta primers, the PCR was carried out. This table comes from immunoSEQ multiplex PCR, and its TCRdb copy is limited to in-frame clones, with some not included. The data hold 180,000 or so clones, with 82% observed a single time. Sequencing used PBMCs. These receptors were collected from a male donor in good health and CMV-seronegative.

The chain uses TRBV28 and TRBJ1-2; D remains ambiguous. CDR1 and CDR2 from the germline V gene are MDHEN and SYDVKM. Trimming removed 4 bases from V and 4 bases from J, with 16 bases in between. CDR3 size: 15 residues. In DNA, the CDR3 is TGTGCCAGCAGTTCTCGGGGTGGACCGCCCTATGGCTACACCTTC. The encoded protein is CASSSRGGPPYGYTF.

The rearrangement links TRBV14 to TRBJ1-1; D remains unclear. From germline, CDR1 is SGHDN and CDR2 FVKESK. The CDR3 extends over 13 amino acids. With 8 bases removed from V and 0 bases from J, the gap between germline ends came to 10 bases. The DNA of the CDR3 is TGTGCCAGCGGAGTTTCCATGAACACTGAAGCTTTCTTT. Its protein is CASGVSMNTEAFF.

The rearrangement links TRBV18 to TRBJ2-7; TRBD1 is a possible D gene (6 bases). The CDR3 length is 13 residues. V was clipped by 3 bases and J by 7 bases, with 13 bases between them. CDR1 KGHSH and CDR2 LQKENI come from the germline V gene. This CDR3 is CASSPGQMREQYF. The CDR3 DNA reads as TGTGCCAGCTCACCCGGACAGATGCGGGAGCAGTACTTC.

V and J are TRBV7-3 and TRBJ2-3; 8 nucleotides align to TRBD2. V was pared by 4 bases and J by 2 bases, with 11 bases of the junction left unmatched. The CDR3 covers 17 residues. Germline V gene lookup returns CDR1 SGHTA and CDR2 FQGTGA. CDR3 nucleotide sequence: TGTGCCAGCAGCTCTACACCCTTAGCGGGGAACACAGATACGCAGTATTTT. It is translated as CASSSTPLAGNTDTQYF.

The V and J genes are TRBV9 and TRBJ2-5, with TRBD1 matching over 8 bases. The J call may be incorrect, as the DNA end agrees better with TRBJ2-7. The CDR3 loop spans 15 amino acids. From germline, CDR1 is SGDLS and CDR2 YYNGEE. The CDR3 loop reads CASSVSGQGTYEQYF. The CDR3 region has the DNA TGTGCCAGCAGCGTATCAGGACAGGGAACCTACGAGCAGTACTTC.

V and J are TRBV6-1 and TRBJ1-2; D is perhaps TRBD1 (5 bases). Trimming removed 4 bases from V and 0 bases from J, with 6 bases in between. From germline, CDR1 is MNHNS and CDR2 SASEGT. The CDR3 sequence is 13 residues long. CDR3: CASSGQTNYGYTF. The CDR3 DNA follows: TGTGCCAGCAGTGGACAGACTAACTATGGCTACACCTTC.

The chain recombines TRBV10-3 with TRBJ2-5; TRBD2 aligns across 8 bases. Germline CDR1 and CDR2: ENHRY and SYGVKD. The CDR3 spans 15 residues. V was clipped by 5 bases and J by 2 bases; unmatched bases: 7. DNA of the CDR3: TGTGCCATCAGTAGAAGCGGGAGTAGGCAAGAGACCCAGTACTTC. Amino acid sequence: CAISRSGSRQETQYF.

This clone was detected a few times. The rearrangement joins TRBV29-1 to TRBJ2-1; D is uncertain. The CDR3 runs 14 residues. The V and J ends lost 8 bases and 2 bases respectively, with 16 bases between them. Looked up from germline, CDR1 is SQVTM and CDR2 is ANQGSEA. The CDR3 loop is CSTYSGGPYNEQFF. The CDR3 DNA reads as TGCAGCACTTACTCTGGCGGCCCCTACAATGAGCAGTTCTTC.

The J gene is TRBJ1-4, the V gene TRBV7-9, with D possibly matching TRBD1 (5 bases). V gave up 2 bases and J gave up 5 bases, with 12 bases separating them. Germline V gives CDR1 SEHNR, CDR2 FQNEAQ (reference sequence). This CDR3 is 15 amino acids long. CDR3: CASSLREGPNEKLFF. The CDR3 DNA sequence: TGTGCCAGCAGCTTAAGGGAGGGGCCGAATGAAAAACTGTTTTTT.

Only one count was recorded for this clone. The rearrangement joins TRBV28 to TRBJ2-1, with 10 nucleotides matching TRBD1. The germline CDR1 and CDR2 sequences are MDHEN and SYDVKM. V gave up 6 bases and J gave up 6 bases; unmatched junction bases: 5. The CDR3 contains 14 residues. The CDR3 loop is CASSSGQGFNEQFF. The CDR3 DNA reads TGTGCCAGCAGCTCGGGACAGGGGTTCAATGAGCAGTTCTTC. The full variable domain, with the rest looked up from reference TRBV28 and TRBJ2-1, is DVKVTQSSRYLVKRTGEKVFLECVQDMDHENMFWYRQDPGLGLRLIYFSYDVKMKEKGDIPEGYSVSREKKERFSLILESASTNQTSMYLCASSSGQGFNEQFFGPGTRLTVL.

This sequence joins TRBV6-5 and TRBJ2-5; TRBD1 aligns across 8 bases. Germline V CDR1 and CDR2: MNHEY, SVGAGI. Trimming took 8 bases from V and 5 from J; bases not matched to a gene: 13. This CDR3 is built from 15 residues. CDR3 nucleotide sequence: TGTGCCAGCGCGAGAACGGGACAGGTGGGGGAGACCCAGTACTTC. Its protein product is CASARTGQVGETQYF.

V is TRBV7-9 and J is TRBJ1-2; D might be TRBD1 (6 bases). The V gene's germline CDR1 is SEHNR and CDR2 FQNEAQ (reference sequence). Trimming left V 2 bases short and J 1 base short, with 11 bases between. This CDR3 is built from 15 residues. The CDR3 region has the DNA TGTGCCAGCAGCTTACCAGGGGCCCTTAACTATGGCTACACCTTC. Its protein product is CASSLPGALNYGYTF.

The gene calls are TRBV2 and TRBJ1-3; 7 nucleotides line up with TRBD1. The CDR3 spans 15 residues. V lost 1 base to trimming and J lost 2 bases; unmatched junction nucleotides: 2. CDR1 and CDR2 (germline): SNHLY, FYNNEI. DNA for the CDR3: TGTGCCAGCAGTGAAGTCGGGACAGCTGGAAACACCATATATTTT. This codes for CASSEVGTAGNTIYF.

This chain joins TRBV27 and TRBJ2-2; D is unclear. The CDR3 spans 12 residues. Germline CDR1 and CDR2: MNHEY and SMNVEV (reference sequence). The V end was cut by 7 bases, the J end by 8 bases, with 11 bases between. CDR3 protein: CASKRGLGELFF. CDR3 in DNA: TGTGCCAGCAAGCGTGGTCTTGGGGAGCTGTTTTTT.

The genes are TRBV7-9 and TRBJ2-7; TRBD2 matches at 8 bases. V lost 1 base to trimming and J lost 2 bases; unmatched junction nucleotides: 4. The CDR3 runs 15 residues. Germline CDR1 and CDR2: SEHNR and FQNEAQ (reference sequence). The CDR3 region has the DNA TGTGCCAGCAGCTTAGGTGCGGGGGGCCCCTACGAGCAGTACTTC. Translating gives CASSLGAGGPYEQYF.

The chain is built from TRBV6-6 and TRBJ2-7; the D gene is possibly TRBD1 (5 bases). V was shortened by 0 bases and J by 1 base, with 10 bases between the two germline ends. Germline loops: CDR1 MNHNY, CDR2 SVGAGI (reference sequence). The CDR3 sequence is 15 residues long. The CDR3 spells CASSYSQGISYEQYF. CDR3 bases: TGTGCCAGCAGTTACTCCCAGGGTATTTCCTACGAGCAGTACTTC.

The chain links TRBV15 to TRBJ2-5; 10 nucleotides agree with TRBD2. This CDR3 region has 16 residues. The J segment lost 5 bases and the V segment lost 0 bases, leaving 6 bases of the junction unmatched. Germline V lookup: CDR1 LNHNV, CDR2 YYDKDF (reference sequence). The CDR3 loop is CATSRDLAGAGETQYF. The CDR3 DNA reads TGTGCCACCAGCAGAGACCTAGCGGGAGCCGGGGAGACCCAGTACTTC.

J is TRBJ2-2 and V is TRBV15, with D tentatively TRBD1 (5 bases). Deletions cut 2 bases from V and 1 base from J, with 11 bases between. This CDR3 comprises 16 residues. Per the germline V gene, CDR1 is LNHNV and CDR2 is YYDKDF (reference sequence). The CDR3 region has the DNA TGTGCCACCAGCAGAAAAACAGGCTTGAACACCGGGGAGCTGTTTTTT. This codes for CATSRKTGLNTGELFF.

The rearrangement uses TRBV7-3 and TRBJ2-3, with 7 bases lining up with TRBD1. J gave up 2 bases and V 5 bases, and 4 bases lay outside the gene matches. CDR3 size: 14 residues. Looked up from germline, CDR1 is SGHTA and CDR2 is FQGTGA. DNA of the CDR3: TGTGCCAGCAGCCCGGACAGGATCACAGATACGCAGTATTTT. It is translated as CASSPDRITDTQYF. The full variable domain, with the rest looked up from reference TRBV7-3 and TRBJ2-3, is GAGVSQTPSNKVTEKGKYVELRCDPISGHTALYWYRQSLGQGPEFLIYFQGTGAADDSGLPNDRFFAVRPEGSVSTLKIQRTERGDSAVYLCASSPDRITDTQYFGPGTRLTVL.

The chain couples TRBV6-6 to TRBJ1-1; unclear D gene. Per the germline V gene, CDR1 is MNHNY and CDR2 is SVGAGI (reference sequence). V was cut by 2 bases and J by 11 bases, with 9 bases left in between. The CDR3 loop spans 11 amino acids. CDR3 coding DNA: TGTGCCAGCAGTTACCCGAACGAGGCTTTCTTT. Translated: CASSYPNEAFF.

This clone was found a few times. The chain carries TRBV9 and TRBJ2-4, with D perhaps matching TRBD2 (5 bases). Germline CDR1 reads SGDLS; CDR2 reads YYNGEE. V lost 0 bases and J lost 7, with 14 bases in between. CDR3 length: 15 residues. CDR3 nucleotide sequence: TGTGCCAGCAGCGTAGATTTCCGGGATTTGAACATTCAGTACTTC. It translates to CASSVDFRDLNIQYF.

The rearrangement links TRBV11-3 to TRBJ2-5; tentative D call: TRBD1 (5 bases). The V end was cut by 4 bases, the J end by 1 base, with 13 bases between. Germline lookup yields CDR1 SGHNT and CDR2 YENEEA. CDR3 length equals 15 residues. CDR3 coding DNA: TGTGCCAGCAGCTGGGAACAGGCTCCCCAAGAGACCCAGTACTTC. It codes for CASSWEQAPQETQYF.

V gene TRBV7-6 combines with J gene TRBJ2-2; tentatively, D is TRBD2 (7 bases). Germline CDR1 and CDR2: SGHVS and FNYEAQ. CDR3 size: 16 residues. V was trimmed by 5 bases and J by 6 bases, leaving 19 bases between them. CDR3 bases: TGTGCCAGCAGCGTCGGGTGGGGGGGCTCTGCCGGGGAGCTGTTTTTT. Protein product: CASSVGWGGSAGELFF.

The chain employs TRBV28 and TRBJ2-1; 10 positions match TRBD2. Per the germline V gene, CDR1 is MDHEN and CDR2 is SYDVKM. There are 16 residues in the CDR3. V lost 8 bases, J lost 5 bases, and 12 bases stayed unmatched. CDR3 amino acids: CASQRRTSGSNNEQFF. In nucleotides, the CDR3 is TGTGCCAGCCAACGCCGGACTAGCGGTTCGAACAATGAGCAGTTCTTC.

This clone was found once. Here the CDR3 reads CASSPGQGLIPYEQYF. For the CDR3, the DNA is TGTGCCAGCAGTCCCGGGCAGGGGCTCATTCCCTACGAGCAGTACTTC. The rearrangement links TRBV7-6 to TRBJ2-7; D might be TRBD1 (6 bases). Germline CDR1 is SGHVS and CDR2 is FNYEAQ. The V gene lost 6 bases and the J gene lost 2 bases, with 20 bases spanning the gap. CDR3 size: 16 residues.

The chain couples TRBV18 to TRBJ2-3; 7 bases align to TRBD2. Germline values: CDR1 KGHSH, CDR2 LQKENI. J lost 2 bases, V lost 2 bases, and 10 bases had no gene match. This CDR3 contains 17 residues. CDR3 nucleotide sequence: TGTGCCAGCTCACCAACGGAGCGGGAAGGACCCACAGATACGCAGTATTTT. Protein product: CASSPTEREGPTDTQYF.

This clone has only one observation. The rearrangement links TRBV2 to TRBJ1-6; D unclear. Germline V CDR1 and CDR2: SNHLY, FYNNEI. Trimming cost V 2 bases and J 10 bases, with 9 bases left between them. This CDR3 has 13 residues. CDR3 protein: CASSERRISPLHF. CDR3 sequence (DNA): TGTGCCAGCAGTGAACGTAGAATCTCACCCCTCCACTTT. Using reference TRBV2 and TRBJ1-6 for the parts outside the CDR3, the full variable domain is EPEVTQTPSHQVTQMGQEVILRCVPISNHLYFYWYRQILGQKVEFLVSFYNNEISEKSEIFDDQFSVERPDGSNFTLKIRSTKLEDSAMYFCASSERRISPLHFGNGTRLTVT.

The chain has TRBV9 and TRBJ1-1, with D possibly TRBD1 on 6 matching bases. The CDR3 length is 15 residues. In germline, CDR1 is SGDLS, CDR2 YYNGEE. The V end was cut by 6 bases, the J end by 3 bases, with 18 bases between. The CDR3 DNA sequence: TGTGCCAGCAACCGAATTGGGGGGGCGGACACTGAAGCTTTCTTT. Encoded protein: CASNRIGGADTEAFF.

As DNA, the CDR3 is TGTGCCAGCAGCCCCACAGGGAAGTATAATTCACCCCTCCACTTT. Translating gives CASSPTGKYNSPLHF. The chain couples TRBV7-3 to TRBJ1-6; weak D call: TRBD1 (6 bases). Per the germline V gene, CDR1 is SGHTA and CDR2 is FQGTGA. V was trimmed by 5 bases and J by 4 bases, leaving 12 bases between them. The CDR3 is made up of 15 amino acids.